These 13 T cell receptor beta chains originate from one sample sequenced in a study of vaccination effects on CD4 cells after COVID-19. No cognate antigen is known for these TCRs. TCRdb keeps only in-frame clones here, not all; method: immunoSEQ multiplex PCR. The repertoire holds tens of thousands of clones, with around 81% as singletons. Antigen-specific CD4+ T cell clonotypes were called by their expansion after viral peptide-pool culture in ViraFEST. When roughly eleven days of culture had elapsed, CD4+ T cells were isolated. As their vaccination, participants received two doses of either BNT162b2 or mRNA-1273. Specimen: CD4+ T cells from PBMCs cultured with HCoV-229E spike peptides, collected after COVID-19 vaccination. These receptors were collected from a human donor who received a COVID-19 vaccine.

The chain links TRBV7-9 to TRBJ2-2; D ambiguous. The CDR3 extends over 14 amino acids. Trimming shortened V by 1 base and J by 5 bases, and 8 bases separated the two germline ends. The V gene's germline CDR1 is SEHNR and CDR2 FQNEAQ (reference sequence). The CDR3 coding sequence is TGTGCCAGCAGCTTAGGCCGTTGGACCGGGGAGCTGTTTTTT. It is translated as CASSLGRWTGELFF. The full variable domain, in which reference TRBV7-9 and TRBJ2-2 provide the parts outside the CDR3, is DTGVSQNPRHKITKRGQNVTFRCDPISEHNRLYWYRQTLGQGPEFLTYFQNEAQLEKSRLLSDRFSAERPKGSFSTLEIQRTEQGDSAMYLCASSLGRWTGELFFGEGSRLTVL.

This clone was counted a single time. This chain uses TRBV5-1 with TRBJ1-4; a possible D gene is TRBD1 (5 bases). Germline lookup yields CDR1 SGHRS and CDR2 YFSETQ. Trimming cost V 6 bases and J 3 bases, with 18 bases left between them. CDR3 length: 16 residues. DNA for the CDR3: TGCGCCAGCACTGACGGGACCTTAGGAGCTAATGAAAAACTGTTTTTT. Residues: CASTDGTLGANEKLFF.

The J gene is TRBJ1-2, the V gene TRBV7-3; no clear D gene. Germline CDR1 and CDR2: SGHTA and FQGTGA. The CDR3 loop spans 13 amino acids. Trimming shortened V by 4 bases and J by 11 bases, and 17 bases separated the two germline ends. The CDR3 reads CASSSIGKVGYTF. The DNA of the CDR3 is TGTGCCAGCAGCTCCATCGGGAAAGTGGGGTACACCTTC.

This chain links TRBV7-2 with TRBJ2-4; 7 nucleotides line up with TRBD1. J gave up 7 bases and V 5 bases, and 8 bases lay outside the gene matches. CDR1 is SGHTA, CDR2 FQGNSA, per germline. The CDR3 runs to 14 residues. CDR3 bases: TGTGCCAGCAGCCCGAAGACAGGGTTCAACATTCAGTACTTC. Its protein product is CASSPKTGFNIQYF.

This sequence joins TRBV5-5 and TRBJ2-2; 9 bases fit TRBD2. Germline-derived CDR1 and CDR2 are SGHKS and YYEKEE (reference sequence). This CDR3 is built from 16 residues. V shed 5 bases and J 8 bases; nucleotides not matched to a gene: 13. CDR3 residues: CASRSIAGANEGELFF. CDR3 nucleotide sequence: TGTGCCAGCAGGTCCATAGCGGGGGCTAACGAGGGGGAGCTGTTTTTT. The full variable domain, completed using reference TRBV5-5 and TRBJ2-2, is DAGVTQSPTHLIKTRGQQVTLRCSPISGHKSVSWYQQVLGQGPQFIFQYYEKEERGRGNFPDRFSARQFPNYSSELNVNALLLGDSALYLCASRSIAGANEGELFFGEGSRLTVL.

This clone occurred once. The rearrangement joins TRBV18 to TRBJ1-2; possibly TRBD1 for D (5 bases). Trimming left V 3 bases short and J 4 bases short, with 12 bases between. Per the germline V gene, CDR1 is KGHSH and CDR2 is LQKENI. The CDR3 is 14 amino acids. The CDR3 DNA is TGTGCCAGCTCACCGGGCGGGGGACTCTATGGCTACACCTTC. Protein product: CASSPGGGLYGYTF.

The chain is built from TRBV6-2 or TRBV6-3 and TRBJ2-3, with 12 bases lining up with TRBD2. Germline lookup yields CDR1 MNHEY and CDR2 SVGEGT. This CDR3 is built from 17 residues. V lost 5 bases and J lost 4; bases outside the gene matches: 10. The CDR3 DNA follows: TGTGCCAGCAGTGGCCACACTAGCGGGGGGAGATCAGATACGCAGTATTTT. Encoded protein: CASSGHTSGGRSDTQYF.

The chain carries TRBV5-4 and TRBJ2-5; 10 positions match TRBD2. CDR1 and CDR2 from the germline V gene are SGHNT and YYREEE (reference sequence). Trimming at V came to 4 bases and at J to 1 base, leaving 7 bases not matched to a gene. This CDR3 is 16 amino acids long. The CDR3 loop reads CASSRPSGGPQETQYF. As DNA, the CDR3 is TGTGCCAGCAGCCGACCTAGCGGGGGCCCCCAAGAGACCCAGTACTTC.

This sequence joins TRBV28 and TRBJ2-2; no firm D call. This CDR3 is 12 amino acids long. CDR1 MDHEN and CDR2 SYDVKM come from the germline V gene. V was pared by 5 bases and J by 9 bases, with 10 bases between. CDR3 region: CASSPSFRELFF. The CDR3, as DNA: TGTGCCAGCAGTCCATCGTTCCGGGAGCTGTTTTTT.

CDR3 DNA: TGTGCCAGTAGTACCACCGGACAGGCCCTTAGACCCGGGGAGCTGTTTTTT. Amino acids: CASSTTGQALRPGELFF. This chain connects TRBV19 to TRBJ2-2; 7 bases are a match to TRBD1. The CDR3 is 17 residues long. Germline CDR1 is LNHDA and CDR2 is SQIVND (reference sequence). V lost 4 bases, J lost 6 bases, and 14 bases stayed unmatched.

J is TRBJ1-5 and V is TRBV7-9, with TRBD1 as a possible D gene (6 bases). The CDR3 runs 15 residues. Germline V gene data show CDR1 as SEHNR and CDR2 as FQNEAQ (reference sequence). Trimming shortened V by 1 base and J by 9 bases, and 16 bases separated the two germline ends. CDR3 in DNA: TGTGCCAGCAGCTTAGGGACAGTCAATATGGGGCCCCAGCATTTT. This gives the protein CASSLGTVNMGPQHF.

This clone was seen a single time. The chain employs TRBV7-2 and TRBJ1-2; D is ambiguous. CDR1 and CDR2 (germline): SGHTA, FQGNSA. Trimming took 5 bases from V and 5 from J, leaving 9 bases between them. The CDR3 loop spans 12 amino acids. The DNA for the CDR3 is TGTGCCAGCAGCGTAGAGCCTTATGGCTACACCTTC. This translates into CASSVEPYGYTF.

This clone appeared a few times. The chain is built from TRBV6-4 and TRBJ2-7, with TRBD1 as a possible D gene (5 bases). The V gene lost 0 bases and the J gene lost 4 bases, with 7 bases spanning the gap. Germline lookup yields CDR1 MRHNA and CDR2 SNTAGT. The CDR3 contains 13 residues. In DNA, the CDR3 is TGTGCCAGCAGTGACTCGACAGCGTACGAGCAGTACGTC. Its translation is CASSDSTAYEQYV.